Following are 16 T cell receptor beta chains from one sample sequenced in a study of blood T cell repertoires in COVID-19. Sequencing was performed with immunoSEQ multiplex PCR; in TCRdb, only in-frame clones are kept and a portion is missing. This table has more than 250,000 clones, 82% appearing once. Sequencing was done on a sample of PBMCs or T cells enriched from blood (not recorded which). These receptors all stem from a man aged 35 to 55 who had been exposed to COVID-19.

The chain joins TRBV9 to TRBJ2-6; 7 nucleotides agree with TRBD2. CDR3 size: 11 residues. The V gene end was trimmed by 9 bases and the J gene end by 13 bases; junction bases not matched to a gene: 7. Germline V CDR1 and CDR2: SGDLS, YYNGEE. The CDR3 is CATLEGGVLTF. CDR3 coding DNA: TGTGCCACCTTAGAGGGAGGGGTCCTGACTTTC.

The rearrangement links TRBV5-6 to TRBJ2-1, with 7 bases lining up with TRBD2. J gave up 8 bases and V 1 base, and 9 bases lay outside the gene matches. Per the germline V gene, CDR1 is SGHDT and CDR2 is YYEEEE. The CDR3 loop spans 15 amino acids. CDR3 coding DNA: TGTGCCAGCAGCTTGTCAGGCGGGAGAGTCGATGAGCAGTTCTTC. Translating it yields CASSLSGGRVDEQFF.

The CDR3 region has the DNA TGCGCCAGCAGTTCTAACACCGGGGAGCTGTTTTTT. This codes for CASSSNTGELFF. The V gene is TRBV5-1, the J gene TRBJ2-2; D unresolved. Trimming removed 5 bases from V and 2 bases from J, with 4 bases in between. The germline V gene encodes CDR1 SGHRS and CDR2 YFSETQ. The CDR3 consists of 12 residues.

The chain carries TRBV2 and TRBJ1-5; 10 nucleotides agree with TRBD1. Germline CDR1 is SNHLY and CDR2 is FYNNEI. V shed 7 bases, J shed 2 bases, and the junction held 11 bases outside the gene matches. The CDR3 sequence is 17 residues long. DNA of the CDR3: TGTGCCAGCACCCGGGACAGGGGTCATTTCGGCAATCAGCCCCAGCATTTT. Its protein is CASTRDRGHFGNQPQHF.

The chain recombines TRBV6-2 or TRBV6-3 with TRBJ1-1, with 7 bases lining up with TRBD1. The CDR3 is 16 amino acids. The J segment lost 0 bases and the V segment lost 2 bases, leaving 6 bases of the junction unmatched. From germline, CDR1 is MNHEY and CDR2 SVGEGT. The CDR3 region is CASSYRWTGVNTEAFF. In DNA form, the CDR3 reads TGTGCCAGCAGTTACCGTTGGACAGGAGTGAACACTGAAGCTTTCTTT.

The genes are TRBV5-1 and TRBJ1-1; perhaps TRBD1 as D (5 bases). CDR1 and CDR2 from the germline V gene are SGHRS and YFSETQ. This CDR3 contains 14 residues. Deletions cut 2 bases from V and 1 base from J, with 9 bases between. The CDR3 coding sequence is TGCGCCAGCAGCTTCGGGGGTGGGAACACTGAAGCTTTCTTT. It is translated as CASSFGGGNTEAFF.

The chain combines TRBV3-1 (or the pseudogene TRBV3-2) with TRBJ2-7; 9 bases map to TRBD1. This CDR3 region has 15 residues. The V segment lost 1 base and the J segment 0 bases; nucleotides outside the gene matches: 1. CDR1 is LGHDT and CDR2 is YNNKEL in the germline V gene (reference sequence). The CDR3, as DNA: TGTGCCAGCAGCCAAGGGACAGGGGACTCCTACGAGCAGTACTTC. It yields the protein CASSQGTGDSYEQYF.

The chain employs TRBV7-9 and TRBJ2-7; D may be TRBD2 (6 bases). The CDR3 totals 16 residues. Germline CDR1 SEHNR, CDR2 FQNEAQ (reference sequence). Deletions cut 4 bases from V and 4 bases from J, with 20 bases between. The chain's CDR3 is CASSSSQGGVGYEQYF. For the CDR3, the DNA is TGTGCCAGCAGCTCGAGTCAGGGCGGGGTGGGTTACGAGCAGTACTTC.

As DNA, the CDR3 is TGTGCCAGCTCACCAAGACTTCTAGCTCCTAGCACAGATACGCAGTATTTT. The encoded protein is CASSPRLLAPSTDTQYF. The rearrangement uses TRBV18 and TRBJ2-3; tentative D call: TRBD2 (5 bases). The V gene's germline CDR1 is KGHSH and CDR2 LQKENI. V was clipped by 2 bases and J by 0 bases, with 15 bases between them. The CDR3 is made up of 17 amino acids. Drawing the rest from reference TRBV18 and TRBJ2-3, the complete variable domain is NAGVMQNPRHLVRRRGQEARLRCSPMKGHSHVYWYRQLPEEGLKFMVYLQKENIIDESGMPKERFSAEFPKEGPSILRIQQVVRGDSAAYFCASSPRLLAPSTDTQYFGPGTRLTVL.

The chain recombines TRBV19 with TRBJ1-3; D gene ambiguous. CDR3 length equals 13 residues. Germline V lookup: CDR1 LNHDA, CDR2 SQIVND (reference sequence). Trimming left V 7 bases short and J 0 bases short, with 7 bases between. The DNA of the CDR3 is TGTGCCAGTAATCTAAACTCTGGAAACACCATATATTTT. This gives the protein CASNLNSGNTIYF.

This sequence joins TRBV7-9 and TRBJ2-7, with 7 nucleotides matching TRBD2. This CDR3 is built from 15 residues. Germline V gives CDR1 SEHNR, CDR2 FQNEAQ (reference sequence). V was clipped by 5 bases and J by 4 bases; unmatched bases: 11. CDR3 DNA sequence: TGTGCCAGCAGCCCGGGGCGGGGGAGCGAATACGAGCAGTACTTC. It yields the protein CASSPGRGSEYEQYF.

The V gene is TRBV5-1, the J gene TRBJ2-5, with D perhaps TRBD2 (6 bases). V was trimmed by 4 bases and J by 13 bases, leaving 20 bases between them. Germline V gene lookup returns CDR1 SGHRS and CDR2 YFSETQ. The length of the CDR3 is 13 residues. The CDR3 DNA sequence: TGCGCCAGCAGCCCTGGGGGGTCCGGGCGTCGGTACTTC. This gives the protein CASSPGGSGRRYF.

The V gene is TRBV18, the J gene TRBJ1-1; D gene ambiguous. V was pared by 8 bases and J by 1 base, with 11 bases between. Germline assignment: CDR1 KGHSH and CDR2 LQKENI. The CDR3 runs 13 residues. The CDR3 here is CASMQSSNTEAFF. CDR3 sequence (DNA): TGTGCCAGCATGCAGTCCTCGAACACTGAAGCTTTCTTT.

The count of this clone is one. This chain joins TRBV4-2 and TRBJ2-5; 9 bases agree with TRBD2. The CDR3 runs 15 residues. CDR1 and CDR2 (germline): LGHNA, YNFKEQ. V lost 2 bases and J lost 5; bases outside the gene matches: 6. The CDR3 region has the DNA TGTGCCAGCAGCCAAATGAGTAGCGGGAGTGAGACCCAGTACTTC. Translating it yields CASSQMSSGSETQYF.

The CDR3 coding sequence is TGTGCCTGGGAGCCCTCTGGGCTACTTCTCTCATCAGATACGCAGTATTTT. It translates to CAWEPSGLLLSSDTQYF. This chain links TRBV30 with TRBJ2-3, with D hard to call. The V and J ends lost 5 bases and 4 bases respectively, with 25 bases between them. Germline V lookup: CDR1 GTSNPN, CDR2 SVGIG (reference sequence). The CDR3 runs to 17 residues.

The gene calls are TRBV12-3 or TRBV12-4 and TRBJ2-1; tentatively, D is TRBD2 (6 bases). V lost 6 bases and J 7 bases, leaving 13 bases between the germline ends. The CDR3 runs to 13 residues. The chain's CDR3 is CASSLTRGNEQFF. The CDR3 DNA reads TGTGCCAGCAGCCTGACCCGGGGGAATGAGCAGTTCTTC.